These T cell receptor beta chains were read from a single sample in a study of OX40 agonist ivuxolimab in advanced cancers. Assay: immunoSEQ multiplex PCR; the TCRdb copy retains only in-frame clones and omits some. The sample holds more than 90,000 clones, around 80% seen once. The material was CD4+ or CD8+ T cells sorted from blood, obtained in a trial of the OX40 agonist ivuxolimab. Source of these receptors: an adult with an advanced solid tumor such as melanoma, head and neck, liver or kidney cancer. Each CDR3 is given with its conserved first and last residue. Fields, in order: D gene, clone size, J gene, V gene, CDR3 DNA, CDR3 protein. A D gene is named only where the DNA matches it firmly. Clone size is not always given. Where it is, it says once, few, many or a class for expanded clones.

D gene: TRBD1; clone size: once; J gene: TRBJ2-7; V gene: TRBV11-3; CDR3 DNA: TGTGCCAGCAGTTTCGGACAGGGGTACGAGCAGTACTTC; CDR3 protein: CASSFGQGYEQYF
D gene: .; clone size: .; J gene: TRBJ1-2; V gene: TRBV29-1; CDR3 DNA: TGCAGCGTAGCCCTGACAGGTCGGAGTGGCTACACCTTC; CDR3 protein: CSVALTGRSGYTF
D gene: .; clone size: .; J gene: TRBJ2-1; V gene: TRBV25-1; CDR3 DNA: TGTGCCAGCAGCAACACCCTCACGGGAGAGCAGTTCTTC; CDR3 protein: CASSNTLTGEQFF
D gene: .; clone size: .; J gene: TRBJ1-2; V gene: TRBV6-5; CDR3 DNA: TGTGCCAGCAGTTTTTTCCAGGGAGACTATGGCTACACCTTC; CDR3 protein: CASSFFQGDYGYTF
D gene: .; clone size: .; J gene: TRBJ1-4; V gene: TRBV7-8; CDR3 DNA: TGTGCCAGCAGCCCCGGTGGGGTGTGGGAAAAACTGTTTTTT; CDR3 protein: CASSPGGVWEKLFF
D gene: .; clone size: .; J gene: TRBJ2-7; V gene: TRBV6-6; CDR3 DNA: TGTGCCAGCAGCTCCGGACAGAACTACGAGCAGTACTTC; CDR3 protein: CASSSGQNYEQYF
D gene: TRBD1; clone size: .; J gene: TRBJ2-5; V gene: TRBV4-1; CDR3 DNA: TGCGCCAGCAGCTTCGACAGGGGTAAGACCCAGTACTTC; CDR3 protein: CASSFDRGKTQYF
D gene: .; clone size: .; J gene: TRBJ2-3; V gene: TRBV30; CDR3 DNA: TGTGCCTGGAGTGGCGGGGCCCTCAGCACAGATACGCAGTATTTT; CDR3 protein: CAWSGGALSTDTQYF
D gene: .; clone size: few; J gene: TRBJ1-2; V gene: TRBV7-2; CDR3 DNA: TGTGCCAGCACCCCCAGGGGAACCATTAACTATGGCTACACCTTC; CDR3 protein: CASTPRGTINYGYTF
D gene: .; clone size: .; J gene: TRBJ2-3; V gene: TRBV11-3; CDR3 DNA: TGTGCCAGCAGCTTGAGGCAGGGCGTATCAGATACGCAGTATTTT; CDR3 protein: CASSLRQGVSDTQYF
D gene: .; clone size: .; J gene: TRBJ1-1; V gene: TRBV7-9; CDR3 DNA: TGTGCCAGCAGCTTAGTTCCCTCGAACACTGAAGCTTTCTTT; CDR3 protein: CASSLVPSNTEAFF
D gene: .; clone size: few; J gene: TRBJ1-5; V gene: TRBV6-5; CDR3 DNA: TGTGCCAGCAGGGCTACAGGGAACAATCAGCCCCAGCATTTT; CDR3 protein: CASRATGNNQPQHF
D gene: TRBD2; clone size: .; J gene: TRBJ2-1; V gene: TRBV10-3; CDR3 DNA: TGTGCCATCAGTGGGTCCGGGACTAGCGGGGGGGCCTACAATGAGCAGTTCTTC; CDR3 protein: CAISGSGTSGGAYNEQFF
D gene: TRBD2; clone size: .; J gene: TRBJ2-3; V gene: TRBV7-3; CDR3 DNA: TGTGCCAGCAGCTCCAAGCGGGGAGCCCCTAGCACAGATACGCAGTATTTT; CDR3 protein: CASSSKRGAPSTDTQYF
D gene: .; clone size: .; J gene: TRBJ2-5; V gene: TRBV19; CDR3 DNA: TGTGCCAGTAGTATAGGCAGGGAGGAAGAGACCCAGTACTTC; CDR3 protein: CASSIGREEETQYF
D gene: .; clone size: .; J gene: TRBJ2-5; V gene: TRBV5-6; CDR3 DNA: TGTGCCAGCAGCTTGCCGAGCAGGGAGGCGAAGACCCAGTACTTC; CDR3 protein: CASSLPSREAKTQYF
D gene: .; clone size: once; J gene: TRBJ2-7; V gene: TRBV7-2; CDR3 DNA: TGTGCCAGCAGCTTGGCGGGATTCGACGAGCAGTACTTC; CDR3 protein: CASSLAGFDEQYF
D gene: .; clone size: .; J gene: TRBJ2-1; V gene: TRBV5-6; CDR3 DNA: TGTGCCAGCAGCTTGGTTAGCTCCTACAATGAGCAGTTCTTC; CDR3 protein: CASSLVSSYNEQFF
D gene: .; clone size: .; J gene: TRBJ1-2; V gene: TRBV6-5; CDR3 DNA: TGTGCCAGCAGTGAAGTTGCAGGGAGCTATGGCTACACCTTC; CDR3 protein: CASSEVAGSYGYTF
D gene: .; clone size: .; J gene: TRBJ1-2; V gene: TRBV2; CDR3 DNA: TGTGCCAGCAGCGGAGGGGTCTATGGCTACACCTTC; CDR3 protein: CASSGGVYGYTF
D gene: .; clone size: .; J gene: TRBJ2-5; V gene: TRBV19; CDR3 DNA: TGTGCCAGTAGTACCCTCAGGCCGGGGGAGACCCAGTACTTC; CDR3 protein: CASSTLRPGETQYF
D gene: TRBD1; clone size: once; J gene: TRBJ1-5; V gene: TRBV9; CDR3 DNA: TGTGCCAGCAGCCCCCAGGGGGAGTGGGTACAGCCCCAGCATTTT; CDR3 protein: CASSPQGEWVQPQHF
D gene: .; clone size: .; J gene: TRBJ2-7; V gene: TRBV5-1; CDR3 DNA: TGCGCCAGCAGCTCACAGGGTTTCTCCTACGAGCAGTACTTC; CDR3 protein: CASSSQGFSYEQYF
D gene: .; clone size: .; J gene: TRBJ1-3; V gene: TRBV9; CDR3 DNA: TGTGCCAGTTCGGCAGGGGATGGTGGAAACACCATATATTTT; CDR3 protein: CASSAGDGGNTIYF
D gene: .; clone size: .; J gene: TRBJ2-3; V gene: TRBV14; CDR3 DNA: TGTGCCAGCAGCCAAGAAATCGGGGGTGGAGATACGCAGTATTTT; CDR3 protein: CASSQEIGGGDTQYF
D gene: .; clone size: .; J gene: TRBJ1-1; V gene: TRBV19; CDR3 DNA: TGTGCCAGTAGTATGGGACCGGGATCTTACACTGAAGCTTTCTTT; CDR3 protein: CASSMGPGSYTEAFF
D gene: .; clone size: .; J gene: TRBJ2-7; V gene: TRBV10-1; CDR3 DNA: TGCGCCAGCAGTACCGGGATCTCCTACGAGCAGTACTTC; CDR3 protein: CASSTGISYEQYF
D gene: .; clone size: .; J gene: TRBJ1-2; V gene: TRBV7-2; CDR3 DNA: TGTGCCAGCAGCTCCCGCAAGGGGGAGTCGATCCGGTACACCTTC; CDR3 protein: CASSSRKGESIRYTF
D gene: .; clone size: .; J gene: TRBJ1-1; V gene: TRBV10-3; CDR3 DNA: TGTGCCATCAGTGGCGGTTTCGGGGAGAACACTGAAGCTTTCTTT; CDR3 protein: CAISGGFGENTEAFF
D gene: .; clone size: .; J gene: TRBJ2-3; V gene: TRBV7-2; CDR3 DNA: TGTGCCAGCAGCCCCCCTAGCGCTAGCACAGATACGCAGTATTTT; CDR3 protein: CASSPPSASTDTQYF
D gene: TRBD2; clone size: .; J gene: TRBJ2-1; V gene: TRBV7-6; CDR3 DNA: TGTGCCAGCAGCTTAGTCCTAGCGGGGGAGCAGTTCTTC; CDR3 protein: CASSLVLAGEQFF
D gene: TRBD1; clone size: .; J gene: TRBJ2-7; V gene: TRBV10-3; CDR3 DNA: TGTGCCATCAGTGAGGAGGGGGCCGGCTACTCCTACGAGCAGTACTTC; CDR3 protein: CAISEEGAGYSYEQYF
D gene: .; clone size: .; J gene: TRBJ2-7; V gene: TRBV29-1; CDR3 DNA: TGCAGCGTTAACTTCGGACTGTCCTCCTACGAGCAGTACTTC; CDR3 protein: CSVNFGLSSYEQYF
D gene: .; clone size: .; J gene: TRBJ2-2; V gene: TRBV29-1; CDR3 DNA: TGCAGCGTTGAAGACGATTCGGGGGTCACAACCGGGGAGCTGTTTTTT; CDR3 protein: CSVEDDSGVTTGELFF
D gene: .; clone size: .; J gene: TRBJ1-1; V gene: TRBV5-1; CDR3 DNA: TGCGCCAGCAGCCCGGCCCTGGGCACTGAAGCTTTCTTT; CDR3 protein: CASSPALGTEAFF
D gene: TRBD1; clone size: .; J gene: TRBJ1-6; V gene: TRBV6-6; CDR3 DNA: TGTGCCAGCAGTCCCCGGGACAGGGGGTTACCCCTCCACTTT; CDR3 protein: CASSPRDRGLPLHF
D gene: .; clone size: .; J gene: TRBJ2-1; V gene: TRBV7-9; CDR3 DNA: TGTGCCAGCAGCTTAGTGGTTGTTAATGAGCAGTTCTTC; CDR3 protein: CASSLVVVNEQFF
D gene: .; clone size: few; J gene: TRBJ2-4; V gene: TRBV7-2; CDR3 DNA: TGTGCCACCTCAGCAGTCCCGGCTATTGGGGGAAACATTCAGTACTTC; CDR3 protein: CATSAVPAIGGNIQYF
D gene: .; clone size: few; J gene: TRBJ1-2; V gene: TRBV6-5; CDR3 DNA: TGTGCCAGCACCCCCTACTCGGCTAACTATGGCTACACCTTC; CDR3 protein: CASTPYSANYGYTF
D gene: .; clone size: .; J gene: TRBJ1-2; V gene: TRBV5-6; CDR3 DNA: TGTGCCAGCAGCTTGGCGGGGGATCCTGGCTATGGCTACACCTTC; CDR3 protein: CASSLAGDPGYGYTF